This note documents a single T cell receptor (beta chain) sequence. In the same sample, other DNA sequences code for this CDR3. The V end lost 1 base, the J end lost 5 bases, and 6 bases lay between the germline ends. CDR1 and CDR2 (germline): SGHRS, YFSETQ. The CDR3 sequence is 12 residues long. This table comes from immunoSEQ multiplex PCR, and its TCRdb copy is limited to in-frame clones, with some not included. The sample holds around 99,000 clones, 84% seen once. This specimen belongs to a study of blood T cell repertoires in COVID-19. J is TRBJ2-5 and V is TRBV5-1, with D possibly matching TRBD1 (6 bases). Sample: peripheral blood. The clonotype originates from a woman aged 80 or older with active or convalescent COVID-19. The chain's CDR3 is CASSLRGETQYF. CDR3 DNA sequence: TGCGCCAGCAGCTTGAGGGGGGAGACCCAGTACTTC.